A selection of T cell receptor beta chains follows, all from one sample in a study of blood T cell repertoires in COVID-19. The table came from immunoSEQ multiplex PCR; TCRdb's copy has only in-frame clones and leaves some out. The data hold 250,000 to 300,000 clones, with under 90% observed a single time. The specimen was peripheral blood. Receptors originate from a man aged 45-65 years with acute or convalescent COVID-19. CDR3s include the opening cysteine and the closing phenylalanine or tryptophan. The D gene is left open where the match is weak. Clone size is given for some rows only: seen once, a few or many times, or a class if the clone is expanded.

v_call	clone_size	j_call	d_call	cdr3_length	cdr3_nt	cdr3_aa
TRBV9	NA	TRBJ2-1	TRBD2	18	TGTGCCAGCAGCTTCTTGCCACCGGGACTAAGCTCCTACAATGAGCAGTTCTTC	CASSFLPPGLSSYNEQFF
TRBV5-1	NA	TRBJ1-1	TRBD1	15	TGCGCCAGCAGCTTGTTGTCTGGGGGACAGTCTCAAGCTTTCTTT	CASSLLSGGQSQAFF
TRBV11-2	NA	TRBJ2-5	TRBD2	17	TGTGCCAGCAGCCCCGGGACTAGCGGGGGGTTGGGAGAGACCCAGTACTTC	CASSPGTSGGLGETQYF
TRBV30	NA	TRBJ2-2	TRBD2	14	TGTGCCTGGAGTGTACCGGGGGGGGCCGGGGAGCTGTTTTTT	CAWSVPGGAGELFF
TRBV27	NA	TRBJ1-4	NA	14	TGTGCCAGCACCTCGACAGGTTGGGGGGAAAAACTGTTTTTT	CASTSTGWGEKLFF
TRBV3-1/TRBV3-2	NA	TRBJ1-4	NA	14	TGTGCCAGCAGCCGGTCGGGCGGGAATGAAAAACTGTTTTTT	CASSRSGGNEKLFF
TRBV19	NA	TRBJ1-5	TRBD1	15	TGTGCCAGTAGGACGACAGGGCTGGGGAATCAGCCCCAGCATTTT	CASRTTGLGNQPQHF
TRBV5-1	NA	TRBJ1-6	NA	15	TGCGCCAGCAGCGGTAACCAGGGGATGTATTCACCCCTCCACTTT	CASSGNQGMYSPLHF
TRBV21-1	NA	TRBJ2-2	NA	12	TGTGCCAGCGAATCGGACACCGGGGAGCTGTTTTTT	CASESDTGELFF
TRBV6-5	NA	TRBJ1-1	NA	15	TGTGCCAGCAGTTACGGGCGGGGGCTGTTCACTGAAGCTTTCTTT	CASSYGRGLFTEAFF
TRBV5-8	NA	TRBJ1-4	TRBD1	14	TGTGCCAGCGGGATTGCCGGGACAGGGCAAAAACTGTTTTTT	CASGIAGTGQKLFF
TRBV30	once	TRBJ1-1	TRBD1	16	TGTGCCTGGACCCGGGACAGAACCCTCATAACCACTGAAGCTTTCTTT	CAWTRDRTLITTEAFF
TRBV5-1	NA	TRBJ2-1	TRBD1	15	TGCGCCAGCAGCTTGGGGGGACAGGGCTACAATGAGCAGTTCTTC	CASSLGGQGYNEQFF
TRBV27	NA	TRBJ2-3	NA	18	TGTGCCAGCAGTTCTCCGACAGGAGGCGCCTTTAGCACAGATACGCAGTATTTT	CASSSPTGGAFSTDTQYF
TRBV6-5	NA	TRBJ2-4	NA	16	TGTGCCAGCAGTTACTCAGGGGTAGGAGCCAAAAACATTCAGTACTTC	CASSYSGVGAKNIQYF
TRBV2	NA	TRBJ1-5	NA	15	TGTGCCAGCAGCCTGGGGGGGGCGAAAGGTCAGCCCCAGCATTTT	CASSLGGAKGQPQHF
TRBV5-1	NA	TRBJ1-6	TRBD1	15	TGCGCCAGCAGCTTAAACGGACAGGGAGGTTCACCCCTCCACTTT	CASSLNGQGGSPLHF
TRBV6-5	NA	TRBJ1-6	TRBD1	15	TGTGCCAGCAGTTACTCTTGGACAGGGGGCTCACCCCTCCACTTT	CASSYSWTGGSPLHF
TRBV6-5	NA	TRBJ1-5	NA	12	TGTGCCGGAGGGCGGGACAATCAGCCCCAGCATTTT	CAGGRDNQPQHF
TRBV4-2	NA	TRBJ1-1	TRBD1	13	TGTGCCAGCAAGTTCAGGGGGCACACTGAAGCTTTCTTT	CASKFRGHTEAFF
TRBV5-4	NA	TRBJ2-5	TRBD1	17	TGTGCCAGCAGCTTGACAGGGGCTCTCGCGACCCAAGAGACCCAGTACTTC	CASSLTGALATQETQYF
TRBV3-1/TRBV3-2	NA	TRBJ1-6	NA	15	TGTGCCAGCAGCCAAGGTCGTGAAGGGAGTTCACCCCTCCACTTT	CASSQGREGSSPLHF
TRBV7-2	NA	TRBJ2-7	NA	14	TGTGCCAGCAGCTTAGTGCAGGGACACTACGAGCAGTACTTC	CASSLVQGHYEQYF
TRBV3-1/TRBV3-2	NA	TRBJ1-2	NA	14	TGTGCCAGCAGCTTCGATCGGGGGATTAGGGGCTACACCTTC	CASSFDRGIRGYTF
TRBV7-2	NA	TRBJ2-1	TRBD2	16	TGTGCCAGCAGGATAGCGGGGGGGTCCTCCTACAATGAGCAGTTCTTC	CASRIAGGSSYNEQFF
TRBV3-1/TRBV3-2	NA	TRBJ1-4	NA	12	TGTGCCAGCAGCCACTTGGACAGAGGACTGTTTTTT	CASSHLDRGLFF
TRBV10-2	large	TRBJ2-3	TRBD2	16	TGCGCCAGCAGTGAGTCTAGCGGGGGGCCCGCCGATACGCAGTATTTT	CASSESSGGPADTQYF
TRBV9	NA	TRBJ1-1	TRBD1	14	TGTGCCAGCAGCGCCGGACAGGGGAACACTGAAGCTTTCTTT	CASSAGQGNTEAFF
TRBV3-1/TRBV3-2	NA	TRBJ2-3	TRBD2	16	TGTGCCAGCAGCCAAGAGGGTCTAGCGGGGTCAGATACGCAGTATTTT	CASSQEGLAGSDTQYF
TRBV5-8	NA	TRBJ2-1	NA	14	TGTGCCAGCAGCCCCCCGGGTAGCTACAATGAGCAGTTCTTC	CASSPPGSYNEQFF
TRBV15	NA	TRBJ1-3	TRBD1	15	TGTGCCACCAGCACTTCGACAGGGGCGGGAAACACCATATATTTT	CATSTSTGAGNTIYF
TRBV5-4	NA	TRBJ2-2	TRBD1	15	TGTGCCAGCAGCCCCCCCGGGACAGGTGCCGGGGAGCTGTTTTTT	CASSPPGTGAGELFF
TRBV5-1	once	TRBJ2-7	TRBD1	14	TGCGCCAGCAGCCGGGGACAGGGGGCCTACGAGCAGTACTTC	CASSRGQGAYEQYF
TRBV5-6	NA	TRBJ1-2	TRBD1	13	TGTGCCAGCAGCCCGGGACAGGAGGGTGGCTACACCTTC	CASSPGQEGGYTF
TRBV28	NA	TRBJ2-7	NA	18	TGTGCCAGCTGCTATCCGCCCCCGATACAGGGCCCCACCTACGAGCAGTACTTC	CASCYPPPIQGPTYEQYF
TRBV18	once	TRBJ2-5	TRBD2	15	TGTGCCAGCTCACTGTCGGGACTAGCTTTAGAGACCCAGTACTTC	CASSLSGLALETQYF
TRBV9	NA	TRBJ2-1	NA	15	TGTGCCAGCAGCGTAGGGGGGCCTCATTACAATGAGCAGTTCTTC	CASSVGGPHYNEQFF
TRBV5-6	NA	TRBJ2-1	TRBD2	15	TGTGCCAGCAGCTTGGGAGCGGGGGGGCCCTATGAGCAGTTCTTC	CASSLGAGGPYEQFF
TRBV7-9	once	TRBJ1-5	NA	13	TGTGCCAGCAGCTTACAGGGGTTTCAGCCCCAGCATTTT	CASSLQGFQPQHF
TRBV27	NA	TRBJ1-2	TRBD1	15	TGTGCCAGCAGTTTCCGACAGGGGGGCAACTATGGCTACACCTTC	CASSFRQGGNYGYTF